This T cell receptor beta chain was retrieved from a study of T-cell memory formation after mild COVID-19. Study in general: Across donors, TCR clusters were largely donor specific.

V gave up 2 bases and J gave up 4 bases, with 8 bases separating them. This CDR3 has 12 residues. CDR1 and CDR2 (germline): DFQATT, SNEGSKA (reference sequence). Study-wide results and caveats: Among clones contracting day 15 to 85, CD4/CD8 was balanced, whereas later expanders leaned CD4+. CD4+ contracting clones lay mainly in CM and EM, CD8+ ones in EMRA. The finding that pre-infection memory included some responding clones suggested that cross-reactive memory joined.

This clonotype appeared a few times. The antigen is undetermined. TCRdb reprocessed the 5' RACE reads via MiXCR and lists one record per CDR3 protein. Among 400,000 to 450,000 distinct CDR3 sequences listed, about a sixth were seen once. This chain connects TRBV20-1 to TRBJ2-5; D call uncertain. Specimen: PBMCs or a T cell subset sorted from them (not recorded which). This receptor was obtained from a man aged 18 to 30 who had mild COVID-19 (a few samples of this study predate the infection). Cell type and time point are not known. CDR3 sequence (DNA): TGCAGTGCTAGAAGAACCCCAGAGACCCAGTACTTC. Translation gives CSARRTPETQYF.